This TCR beta chain came from a study of technical replicates of blood from a few donors. Profiling relied on immunoSEQ multiplex PCR, and the TCRdb table lists in-frame clones only, not all of them. This sample carries some 67,000 clones, roughly 98% of them seen once, and the ten largest clones take under 0.2%. This CDR3 region has 12 residues. In germline, CDR1 is MNHNS, CDR2 SASEGT. V lost 6 bases to trimming and J lost 2 bases, with 8 bases between them. The receptor was derived from a human donor in good health. The chain has TRBV6-1 and TRBJ2-7, with TRBD1 as a possible D gene (5 bases). Sample: T cells isolated from PBMCs. The CDR3 sequence: CASRSGTYEQYF. DNA for the CDR3: TGTGCCAGCAGGTCAGGGACCTACGAGCAGTACTTC.